These 32 T cell receptor beta chains were all obtained from the same sample, sequenced in a study of T cells in Graves' hyperthyroidism and ophthalmopathy. Amplified TCR beta CDR3 regions came from RNA transcripts. The TCR CDR3 was amplified in a first-round RT-PCR using the HTBI primer set. Each CDR3 protein gets one entry after TCRdb re-called the multiplex PCR reads with MiXCR. The repertoire includes 300,000 to 450,000 distinct CDR3 sequences, approximately 13% of them detected once, and around 9.2% sits in the top ten. The sample comprised blood. These receptors were collected from a young woman with Graves' hyperthyroidism.

The sample holds one count of this clonotype. The chain uses TRBV28 and TRBJ1-2, with 7 bases identical to TRBD1. Germline V lookup: CDR1 MDHEN, CDR2 SYDVKM. This CDR3 has 18 amino acids. The V and J ends lost 6 bases and 1 base, in that order; junction bases with no gene match: 17. The chain's CDR3 is CASSLERGQGGVNYGYTF. DNA of the CDR3: TGTGCCAGCAGCTTAGAGAGGGGGCAGGGCGGGGTTAACTATGGCTACACCTTC.

This clonotype has a count of ten or more. The genes are TRBV10-3 and TRBJ1-1; a weak D match, TRBD1 (5 bases). CDR1 is ENHRY and CDR2 is SYGVKD in the germline V gene. The germline V and J ends were trimmed by 4 bases and 4 bases, with 13 bases remaining between them. The CDR3 totals 14 residues. DNA of the CDR3: TGTGCCATCAGTGCGACAGTAATCGGCACTGAAGCTTTCTTT. It specifies CAISATVIGTEAFF.

This clonotype was recorded at least ten times. V and J are TRBV6-2 or TRBV6-3 and TRBJ2-1; D possibly corresponds to TRBD2 (6 bases). Per germline, CDR1 MNHEY and CDR2 SVGEGT. The CDR3 has 14 residues. V was trimmed by 5 bases and J by 12 bases, leaving 20 bases between them. CDR3 in DNA: TGTGCCAGCAGTGCTAATGCGGGGTTCTCAGGGCAGTTCTTC. Protein product: CASSANAGFSGQFF.

This clonotype has a handful of counts. A much larger clone lies one base from this, so it may be a read error. The chain joins TRBV7-9 to TRBJ2-7; tentatively, D is TRBD2 (5 bases). Germline V CDR1 and CDR2: SEHNR, FQNEAQ (reference sequence). V was pared by 8 bases and J by 3 bases, with 17 bases between. This CDR3 comprises 14 residues. The CDR3 DNA follows: TGTGCCAGCGGCTCAAGTGCGAGGGTCTACGAGCAGTACTTC. This sequence encodes CASGSSARVYEQYF. Drawing the rest from reference TRBV7-9 and TRBJ2-7, the complete variable domain is DTGVSQNPRHKITKRGQNVTFRCDPISEHNRLYWYRQTLGQGPEFLTYFQNEAQLEKSRLLSDRFSAERPKGSFSTLEIQRTEQGDSAMYLCASGSSARVYEQYFGPGTRLTVT.

This clonotype was seen a handful of times. This likely reflects a read error, since a far larger clone is one base away. This rearrangement joins TRBV6-1 to TRBJ1-1; D not certain. The V end lost 5 bases, the J end lost 6 bases, and 13 bases lay between the germline ends. CDR1 and CDR2 (germline): MNHNS, SASEGT. The CDR3 sequence is 13 residues long. In DNA, the CDR3 is TGTGCCAGCAGTTATGACCTAAACGCTGAAGCTTTCTTT. Translation gives CASSYDLNAEAFF.

This clonotype was picked up one time. The V gene is TRBV5-1, the J gene TRBJ2-7, with 9 bases matching TRBD1. Germline CDR1 reads SGHRS; CDR2 reads YFSETQ. V shed 4 bases, J shed 5 bases, and the junction held 10 bases outside the gene matches. The CDR3 loop spans 15 amino acids. Here the CDR3 DNA reads TGCGCCAGCAGCCTTAGGACAGGGGCTAAGGACGAGCAGTACTTC. It codes for CASSLRTGAKDEQYF.

The V gene is TRBV7-2, the J gene TRBJ1-1; D unclear. There are 17 residues in the CDR3. Per the germline V gene, CDR1 is SGHTA and CDR2 is FQGNSA. The V end was cut by 5 bases, the J end by 2 bases, with 21 bases between. The CDR3 nucleotides are TGTGCCAGCAGCCAAACGAATACGATACCCCCAAACACTGAAGCTTTCTTT. Amino acid sequence: CASSQTNTIPPNTEAFF. The entire variable domain, with the rest obtained from reference TRBV7-2 and TRBJ1-1, is as follows: GAGVSQSPSNKVTEKGKDVELRCDPISGHTALYWYRQSLGQGLEFLIYFQGNSAPDKSGLPSDRFSAERTGGSVSTLTIQRTQQEDSAVYLCASSQTNTIPPNTEAFFGQGTRLTVV.

As regards this clonotype: Possible read error: a much larger clone is one base away. In this CDR3 the conserved last residue, phenylalanine or tryptophan, is missing, so a read error is likely. This chain joins TRBV20-1 and TRBJ1-1; possibly TRBD1 for D (5 bases). The CDR3 has 14 amino acids. Germline V gene data show CDR1 as DFQATT and CDR2 as SNEGSKA (reference sequence). Trimming shortened V by 3 bases and J by 0 bases, and 11 bases separated the two germline ends. The CDR3 DNA reads TGCAGTGCTAGGAAACGACAGCTGAACACTGAAGCTTTCTCT. Translated: CSARKRQLNTEAFS.

This chain links TRBV10-2 with TRBJ1-4; no reliable D call. Germline V gene data show CDR1 as WSHSY and CDR2 as SAAADI. V lost 1 base to trimming and J lost 6 bases, with 6 bases between them. This CDR3 spans 13 amino acids. The CDR3 protein is CASSEWVYEKLFF. In DNA, the CDR3 is TGCGCCAGCAGTGAGTGGGTATATGAAAAACTGTTTTTT.

This clonotype was seen at least ten times. This chain connects TRBV20-1 to TRBJ1-5, with 7 bases lining up with TRBD1. Germline V lookup: CDR1 DFQATT, CDR2 SNEGSKA (reference sequence). Trimming at V came to 0 bases and at J to 3 bases, leaving 5 bases not matched to a gene. The CDR3 is made up of 15 amino acids. The CDR3 reads CSARDETGINQPQHF. The CDR3 region has the DNA TGCAGTGCTAGAGACGAGACAGGGATCAATCAGCCCCAGCATTTT.

This clonotype showed up many times. This chain uses TRBV5-1 with TRBJ2-3, with a weak D call TRBD1 (6 bases). V was pared by 1 base and J by 6 bases, with 9 bases between. Germline-derived CDR1 and CDR2 are SGHRS and YFSETQ. This CDR3 has 13 residues. The CDR3 is CASSLRGGDTQYF. As DNA, the CDR3 is TGCGCCAGCAGCTTGAGAGGGGGTGATACGCAGTATTTT.

This clonotype was observed a handful of times. V is TRBV19 and J is TRBJ2-1, with 7 bases that match TRBD2. Unmatched junction bases numbered 10, after V lost 0 bases and J lost 2 bases. CDR1 and CDR2 from the germline V gene are LNHDA and SQIVND (reference sequence). The CDR3 runs 18 residues. CDR3 sequence reads: CASSIDHYGLVAYNEQFF. Here the CDR3 DNA reads TGTGCCAGTAGTATAGACCACTACGGACTAGTGGCCTACAATGAGCAGTTCTTC.

The genes are TRBV12-3 or TRBV12-4 and TRBJ2-5; D not resolved. The CDR3 covers 14 residues. V was shortened by 2 bases and J by 0 bases, with 7 bases between the two germline ends. The CDR3 is CASSLRADQETQYF. For the CDR3, the DNA is TGTGCCAGCAGTTTAAGGGCGGACCAAGAGACCCAGTACTTC.

This clonotype has ten or more counts. The chain joins TRBV6-1 to TRBJ1-5; D might be TRBD1 (5 bases). V lost 6 bases and J lost 4, with 7 bases in between. This CDR3 is 12 amino acids long. CDR1 and CDR2 from the germline V gene are MNHNS and SASEGT. The DNA for the CDR3 is TGTGCCAGCAGATGGGGGAATCAGCCCCAGCATTTT. This codes for CASRWGNQPQHF.

This clonotype was counted at least ten times. The chain carries TRBV20-1 and TRBJ2-3; D could derive from TRBD1 or TRBD2 (5 bases each). Germline-derived CDR1 and CDR2 are DFQATT and SNEGSKA (reference sequence). The CDR3 extends over 13 amino acids. V lost 5 bases and J 6 bases, leaving 15 bases between the germline ends. CDR3 nucleotide sequence: TGCAGTGCTCAACCGGGGCCAGGGGATACGCAGTATTTT. This gives the protein CSAQPGPGDTQYF.

There are many counts of this clonotype. This chain links TRBV20-1 with TRBJ2-1; D call uncertain. CDR3 size: 14 residues. CDR1 DFQATT and CDR2 SNEGSKA come from the germline V gene (reference sequence). Between the trimmed V and J ends, which lost 0 bases and 7 bases, there was a span of 13 bases. CDR3 coding DNA: TGCAGTGCTAGAGATTTGGGCGGACGAAATGAGCAGTTCTTC. It encodes CSARDLGGRNEQFF.

In this sample, this clonotype turned up many times. This rearrangement joins TRBV12-3 or TRBV12-4 to TRBJ1-1; the D is unclear. The CDR3 is 14 residues long. V was shortened by 5 bases and J by 0 bases, with 10 bases between the two germline ends. The CDR3 DNA follows: TGTGCCAGCAGTCTCTCCGAGCTGAACACTGAAGCTTTCTTT. Translation gives CASSLSELNTEAFF.

In this sample, this clonotype turned up many times. The genes are TRBV28 and TRBJ2-2; 8 bases line up with TRBD2. The CDR3 is made up of 14 amino acids. The V gene end was trimmed by 6 bases and the J gene end by 2 bases; junction bases not matched to a gene: 2. Germline-derived CDR1 and CDR2 are MDHEN and SYDVKM. The CDR3 DNA reads TGTGCCAGCAGGCTAGCGGGTAACACCGGGGAGCTGTTTTTT. Its translation is CASRLAGNTGELFF.

The CDR3 protein is CASSYPLGGPSSGANVLTF. The CDR3 DNA reads as TGTGCCAGCAGTTACCCACTTGGGGGGCCCAGCTCTGGGGCCAACGTCCTGACTTTC. The rearrangement uses TRBV6-5 and TRBJ2-6; perhaps D is TRBD1 or TRBD2 (6 bases each). V was trimmed by 2 bases and J by 0 bases, leaving 17 bases between them. The germline gives CDR1 MNHEY, CDR2 SVGAGI. The CDR3 consists of 19 residues.

This clonotype was observed many times. The chain has TRBV20-1 and TRBJ2-3; TRBD2 aligns across 12 bases. Germline V CDR1 and CDR2: DFQATT, SNEGSKA (reference sequence). With 5 bases clipped from V and 5 bases from J, the junction kept 5 bases outside the gene matches. This CDR3 spans 14 amino acids. The CDR3 protein is CSACTSGGKDTQYF. The CDR3 DNA reads as TGCAGTGCTTGTACTAGCGGGGGGAAAGATACGCAGTATTTT.

This chain joins TRBV18 and TRBJ2-7; TRBD1 aligns across 12 bases. CDR1 and CDR2 from the germline V gene are KGHSH and LQKENI. The CDR3 sequence is 17 residues long. V shed 3 bases and J 3 bases; nucleotides not matched to a gene: 9. The CDR3, as DNA: TGTGCCAGCTCACCGCGCGGGGGGACAGGGGGCCTCTACGAGCAGTACTTC. Translated: CASSPRGGTGGLYEQYF. The whole variable domain, remainder taken from reference TRBV18 and TRBJ2-7, is NAGVMQNPRHLVRRRGQEARLRCSPMKGHSHVYWYRQLPEEGLKFMVYLQKENIIDESGMPKERFSAEFPKEGPSILRIQQVVRGDSAAYFCASSPRGGTGGLYEQYFGPGTRLTVT.

This clonotype was detected only a few times. The genes are TRBV10-3 and TRBJ1-1; D is undetermined. The CDR3 has 14 amino acids. Germline CDR1 is ENHRY and CDR2 is SYGVKD. V was shortened by 4 bases and J by 1 base, with 10 bases between the two germline ends. CDR3 sequence: CAISAGRQNTEAFF. The CDR3 DNA follows: TGTGCCATCAGTGCAGGACGCCAGAACACTGAAGCTTTCTTT.

This clonotype occurred many times. The gene calls are TRBV28 and TRBJ2-3, with D possibly matching TRBD1 (6 bases). From germline, CDR1 is MDHEN and CDR2 SYDVKM. Trimming shortened V by 7 bases and J by 2 bases, and 34 bases separated the two germline ends. The CDR3 contains 21 residues. CDR3 nucleotide sequence: TGTGCCAGCACTACTCAAGGGGGAACCTTCTTCCCACCCCCCTACACAGATACGCAGTATTTT. Translating it yields CASTTQGGTFFPPPYTDTQYF.

In its sample, this clonotype was seen many times. The chain is built from TRBV7-2 and TRBJ2-3; D remains ambiguous. Per the germline V gene, CDR1 is SGHTA and CDR2 is FQGNSA. V dropped 6 bases and J dropped 12 bases, with 22 bases sitting between them. The CDR3 runs to 14 residues. Written as DNA, the CDR3 is TGTGCCAGCAGAGCTTCACCTGCTACGAAAGAACAGTATTTT. Amino acids: CASRASPATKEQYF.

The chain has TRBV7-3 and TRBJ1-4; D unresolved. CDR1 and CDR2 (germline): SGHTA, FQGTGA. V was cut by 10 bases and J by 0 bases, with 15 bases left in between. CDR3 size: 15 residues. CDR3 loop: CAMPRSATTNEKLFF. For the CDR3, the DNA is TGTGCCATGCCCCGGTCTGCGACAACTAATGAAAAACTGTTTTTT. The full variable domain, completed using reference TRBV7-3 and TRBJ1-4, is GAGVSQTPSNKVTEKGKYVELRCDPISGHTALYWYRQSLGQGPEFLIYFQGTGAADDSGLPNDRFFAVRPEGSVSTLKIQRTERGDSAVYLCAMPRSATTNEKLFFGSGTQLSVL.

This chain uses TRBV27 with TRBJ2-5; the D gene is possibly TRBD2 (5 bases). CDR1 is MNHEY, CDR2 SMNVEV, per germline (reference sequence). V was trimmed by 7 bases and J by 4 bases, leaving 19 bases between them. The CDR3 contains 15 residues. The CDR3: CASTLRVPGGETQYF. CDR3 sequence (DNA): TGTGCCAGCACCCTCCGAGTCCCCGGAGGAGAGACCCAGTACTTC.

This clonotype was observed at least ten times. The V and J genes are TRBV20-1 and TRBJ2-3; D is unresolved. Trimming took off 1 base at V and 4 bases at J, with 24 bases between the two ends. This CDR3 comprises 18 residues. Germline CDR1 and CDR2: DFQATT and SNEGSKA (reference sequence). CDR3 nucleotide sequence: TGCAGTGCTAGAGTAGCCGGACCCATCATCCGTCAATCAGATACGCAGTATTTT. Encoded protein: CSARVAGPIIRQSDTQYF.

This clonotype has a count of ten or more. The chain joins TRBV6-2 or TRBV6-3 to TRBJ2-6; TRBD2 is a possible D gene (5 bases). The CDR3 runs 15 residues. Germline assignment: CDR1 MNHEY and CDR2 SVGEGT. With 7 bases removed from V and 2 bases from J, the gap between germline ends came to 12 bases. The CDR3 nucleotides read TGTGCCAGCACTACGGAGAGGGCTGGGGCCAACGTCCTGACTTTC. Residues: CASTTERAGANVLTF.

CDR3 in DNA: TGTGCCAGCAGTGGCCTCTGGGGAGATACGCAGTATTTT. Translation gives CASSGLWGDTQYF. V usage is TRBV6-4 and J usage is TRBJ2-3; no clear D. V lost 4 bases and J 5 bases, leaving 10 bases between the germline ends. Germline V lookup: CDR1 MRHNA, CDR2 SNTAGT. The CDR3 runs 13 residues.

Many counts were recorded for this clonotype. The gene calls are TRBV28 and TRBJ1-1; D remains ambiguous. CDR3 size: 14 residues. Looked up from germline, CDR1 is MDHEN and CDR2 is SYDVKM. Trimming took off 8 bases at V and 2 bases at J, with 15 bases between the two ends. The CDR3 region is CASVMRRLNTEAFF. The CDR3 bases are TGTGCCAGCGTCATGCGACGGCTAAACACTGAAGCTTTCTTT.

V usage is TRBV2 and J usage is TRBJ2-2; D unclear. This CDR3 region has 14 residues. Trimming removed 8 bases from V and 3 bases from J, with 13 bases in between. Germline V CDR1 and CDR2: SNHLY, FYNNEI. The CDR3 sequence: CASSRGYDTGELFF. In DNA form, the CDR3 reads TGTGCCAGCTCGCGCGGATACGACACCGGGGAGCTGTTTTTT.

This clonotype was counted at least ten times. The chain employs TRBV5-1 and TRBJ1-1; possible D gene TRBD1, 5 bases. The V end lost 0 bases, the J end lost 6 bases, and 15 bases lay between the germline ends. CDR3 length equals 15 residues. The germline gives CDR1 SGHRS, CDR2 YFSETQ. In DNA form, the CDR3 reads TGCGCCAGCAGCTTGGTCCCCCGGAGGGACTCTGAAGCTTTCTTT. It encodes CASSLVPRRDSEAFF.